The 27 T cell receptor beta chains below were found in one sample sequenced in a study of Ad26.COV2.S vaccination and SARS-CoV-2 variants (dated by TCRdb to the early 2020s). The intended sense of this specimen's treatment or condition label: some 20 received Ad26.COV2.S at low or high dose, single or two shots; about 5 received placebo; per-sample allocation not given. For vaccine and placebo recipients, repertoires were sequenced using samples collected on day 63 after the first injection. Library construction relied on the immunoSEQ multiplex PCR assay. TCRdb obtained this table from immuneACCESS and retained in-frame rearrangements with V and J assigned. These tables miss some clones; where compared with another copy, unresolved V genes account for less than half of the shortfall, and the remainder is unexplained. A total of fewer than 500,000 clones appear in this sample, less than 95% of them only once. Under 4.5% of the sample is in the top ten clones.

The source material was peripheral blood, sampled in a trial of Ad26.COV2.S vaccine versus placebo. The receptors come from a person aged 18-60 years who received the Ad26.COV2.S COVID-19 vaccine or a placebo.

The chain links TRBV28 to TRBJ1-4; D may be TRBD1 (5 bases). This CDR3 region has 17 residues. The V gene's germline CDR1 is MDHEN and CDR2 SYDVKM. V was pared by 3 bases and J by 9 bases, with 23 bases between. DNA for the CDR3: TGTGCCAGCAGTTTGCCCGCAGTCACAGGAAGCAAACAAAAACTGTTTTTT. This codes for CASSLPAVTGSKQKLFF. The full variable domain, rest sourced from reference TRBV28 and TRBJ1-4, is DVKVTQSSRYLVKRTGEKVFLECVQDMDHENMFWYRQDPGLGLRLIYFSYDVKMKEKGDIPEGYSVSREKKERFSLILESASTNQTSMYLCASSLPAVTGSKQKLFFGSGTQLSVL.

The J gene is TRBJ2-7, the V gene TRBV11-1; maybe TRBD1 (5 bases). Germline V CDR1 and CDR2: SGHAT, FQDESV (reference sequence). The V end was cut by 5 bases, the J end by 6 bases, with 11 bases between. The CDR3 sequence is 12 residues long. The CDR3 DNA is TGTGCCAGCAGCCTCAGGGTTGGCGAGCAGTACTTC. Translation gives CASSLRVGEQYF.

The genes are TRBV18 and TRBJ1-5; D is uncertain. The V end lost 2 bases, the J end lost 0 bases, and 8 bases lay between the germline ends. CDR3 length: 15 amino acids. CDR1 is KGHSH, CDR2 LQKENI, per germline. CDR3 sequence (DNA): TGTGCCAGCTCACCAAGGCAGCTTAGCAATCAGCCCCAGCATTTT. This codes for CASSPRQLSNQPQHF.

This clone has a handful of counts. The chain combines TRBV20-1 with TRBJ2-1, with D unclear. Germline V CDR1 and CDR2: DFQATT, SNEGSKA (reference sequence). Trimming took off 6 bases at V and 6 bases at J, with 9 bases between the two ends. This CDR3 has 11 amino acids. The CDR3 bases are TGCAGTGCCCCCGGACCCAATGAGCAGTTCTTC. This codes for CSAPGPNEQFF.

This sequence joins TRBV3-1 (or the pseudogene TRBV3-2) and TRBJ2-7, with TRBD2 as a possible D gene (7 bases). The CDR3 length is 12 residues. Trimming removed 4 bases at V and 6 bases at J, with 10 bases between. CDR1 LGHDT and CDR2 YNNKEL come from the germline V gene (reference sequence). As DNA, the CDR3 is TGTGCCAGCAGCCGAGGGGGGGTCGAGCAGTACTTC. Residues: CASSRGGVEQYF.

The chain combines TRBV5-1 with TRBJ2-7; D uncertain. Trimming removed 4 bases from V and 1 base from J, with 15 bases in between. The CDR3 contains 15 residues. Germline CDR1 reads SGHRS; CDR2 reads YFSETQ. The CDR3 DNA reads as TGCGCCAGCAGCCGGACCCCGGAAGAGTCCTACGAGCAGTACTTC. This codes for CASSRTPEESYEQYF.

The gene calls are TRBV29-1 and TRBJ2-1; 13 bases agree with TRBD2. V was clipped by 6 bases and J by 5 bases; unmatched bases: 7. Germline CDR1 and CDR2: SQVTM and ANQGSEA. The length of the CDR3 is 15 residues. CDR3 bases: TGCAGCGTGGTGACTAGCGGGAGGCCCAACAATGAGCAGTTCTTC. Translated, it gives CSVVTSGRPNNEQFF.

CDR3 DNA: TGTGCCAGCACCGTCGGGAGCCCCGCAGATACGCAGTATTTT. This codes for CASTVGSPADTQYF. This chain links TRBV7-2 with TRBJ2-3; D is perhaps TRBD2 (6 bases). The CDR3 extends over 14 amino acids. V was trimmed by 7 bases and J by 4 bases, leaving 15 bases between them. Germline V lookup: CDR1 SGHTA, CDR2 FQGNSA.

The chain recombines TRBV11-3 with TRBJ2-7, with D possibly TRBD2 on 6 matching bases. The CDR3 totals 13 residues. Germline lookup yields CDR1 SGHNT and CDR2 YENEEA. Deletions cut 5 bases from V and 6 bases from J, with 14 bases between. The CDR3 loop reads CASSDGTAREQYF. The CDR3 DNA reads TGTGCCAGCAGCGACGGGACTGCCCGCGAGCAGTACTTC. The variable domain in full, with the rest retrieved from reference TRBV11-3 and TRBJ2-7, is EAGVVQSPRYKIIEKKQPVAFWCNPISGHNTLYWYLQNLGQGPELLIRYENEEAVDDSQLPKDRFSAERLKGVDSTLKIQPAELGDSAVYLCASSDGTAREQYFGPGTRLTVT.

The chain combines TRBV28 with TRBJ2-5; 13 bases agree with TRBD2. Germline CDR1 is MDHEN and CDR2 is SYDVKM. The V gene end was trimmed by 6 bases and the J gene end by 2 bases; junction bases not matched to a gene: 3. This CDR3 is built from 15 residues. CDR3 in DNA: TGTGCCAGCAGCCCACTAGCGGGAGGGCAAGAGACCCAGTACTTC. Protein sequence: CASSPLAGGQETQYF.

DNA of the CDR3: TGTGCCAGCTCACCACCGAGGACGGCAAACTATGGCTACACCTTC. It encodes CASSPPRTANYGYTF. The chain joins TRBV18 to TRBJ1-2, with D uncertain. The CDR3 is made up of 15 amino acids. V was trimmed by 0 bases and J by 2 bases, leaving 10 bases between them. CDR1 and CDR2 from the germline V gene are KGHSH and LQKENI.

This clone was seen just once. V usage is TRBV19 and J usage is TRBJ1-3; no definite D call. The CDR3 has 13 residues. V was trimmed by 8 bases and J by 2 bases, leaving 10 bases between them. The germline gives CDR1 LNHDA, CDR2 SQIVND (reference sequence). CDR3 in DNA: TGTGCCAGTGTCAGAAAGGCTGGAAACACCATATATTTT. Translation gives CASVRKAGNTIYF.

The V gene is TRBV6-5, the J gene TRBJ2-3; D not resolved. The CDR3 consists of 11 residues. The germline V gene encodes CDR1 MNHEY and CDR2 SVGAGI. Between the trimmed V and J ends, which lost 7 bases and 3 bases, there was a span of 5 bases. The CDR3 sequence is CASTETDTQYF. The DNA for the CDR3 is TGTGCCAGCACCGAGACAGATACGCAGTATTTT.

In its sample, this clone was seen once. The genes are TRBV24-1 and TRBJ2-1; 7 nucleotides agree with TRBD2. With 3 bases clipped from V and 6 bases from J, the junction kept 10 bases outside the gene matches. The CDR3 is 16 residues long. Germline V gene sequence: CDR1 KGHDR, CDR2 SFDVKD. CDR3 sequence (DNA): TGTGCCACCAGTGATAGAAGCGTGGGGGGGGTCAATGAGCAGTTCTTC. Translating it yields CATSDRSVGGVNEQFF.

There are a few counts of this clone. CDR3 bases: TGTGCCAGCAGTGCCACACTAGCGAGGAATGAGCAGTTCTTC. It encodes CASSATLARNEQFF. The chain has TRBV2 and TRBJ2-1, with 7 bases lining up with TRBD2. This CDR3 has 14 amino acids. Looked up from germline, CDR1 is SNHLY and CDR2 is FYNNEI. After removal of 4 bases from V and 7 bases from J, the junction contained 7 bases not matched to a gene.

The chain couples TRBV19 to TRBJ2-2; tentatively, D is TRBD1 (5 bases). CDR3 length equals 17 residues. The germline CDR1 and CDR2 sequences are LNHDA and SQIVND (reference sequence). Trimming left V 3 bases short and J 6 bases short, with 20 bases between. The CDR3 protein is CASSMSHLGAAAGELFF. CDR3 nucleotide sequence: TGTGCCAGTAGTATGTCCCATCTAGGGGCTGCTGCCGGGGAGCTGTTTTTT.

The chain has TRBV19 and TRBJ2-7, with 7 positions matching TRBD1. V lost 5 bases, J lost 5 bases, and 6 bases stayed unmatched. Germline CDR1 reads LNHDA; CDR2 reads SQIVND (reference sequence). The CDR3 consists of 13 residues. This CDR3 is CASSQGQLDEQYF. For the CDR3, the DNA is TGTGCCAGTAGTCAGGGACAGCTCGACGAGCAGTACTTC.

The V gene is TRBV28, the J gene TRBJ2-7, with 9 bases fitting TRBD2. Per germline, CDR1 MDHEN and CDR2 SYDVKM. J gave up 0 bases and V 5 bases, and 8 bases lay outside the gene matches. The CDR3 sequence is 16 residues long. DNA of the CDR3: TGTGCCAGCAGTGCCTTGGCGGGAGGGAGCTCCTACGAGCAGTACTTC. This codes for CASSALAGGSSYEQYF.

In regard to this clone: The junction shows a germline mismatch at one end, possibly a read error. V usage is TRBV7-9 and J usage is TRBJ2-1, with 10 bases identical to TRBD2. The CDR3 is made up of 15 amino acids. Germline V gene data show CDR1 as SEHNR and CDR2 as FQNEAQ (reference sequence). The CDR3 protein is CASSLAGVRDNEQFF. The CDR3 DNA sequence: TGTGCCAGCAGCCTAGCGGGGGTCCGTGACAATGAGCAGTTCTTC.

This clone was counted a single time. Other nucleotide sequences in the sample specify the same CDR3. The rearrangement joins TRBV10-3 to TRBJ2-3; D call uncertain. The CDR3 has 12 amino acids. Germline V gene data show CDR1 as ENHRY and CDR2 as SYGVKD. The V gene lost 0 bases and the J gene lost 6 bases, with 4 bases spanning the gap. The CDR3 DNA reads TGTGCCATCAGTGAGTCGACCGATACGCAGTATTTT. This encodes CAISESTDTQYF.

This chain connects TRBV7-9 to TRBJ1-1, with D unclear. The germline gives CDR1 SEHNR, CDR2 FQNEAQ (reference sequence). The CDR3 covers 14 residues. Trimming took 7 bases from V and 6 from J, leaving 18 bases between them. CDR3 DNA sequence: TGTGCCAGCACCCTGGTCGGAGGCCCCCCTGAAGCTTTCTTT. It encodes CASTLVGGPPEAFF.

CDR3 coding DNA: TGTGCCAGCAATAAGATCATCAGCGGATGGGGTGGCTACACCTTC. This translates into CASNKIISGWGGYTF. The chain couples TRBV28 to TRBJ1-2; no clear D gene. The V end was cut by 7 bases, the J end by 7 bases, with 22 bases between. The CDR3 contains 15 residues. Germline values: CDR1 MDHEN, CDR2 SYDVKM.

The rearrangement links TRBV7-9 to TRBJ1-2; 7 bases line up with TRBD1. Trimming removed 5 bases from V and 4 bases from J; junction bases left unmatched: 7. Germline assignment: CDR1 SEHNR and CDR2 FQNEAQ (reference sequence). The CDR3 contains 14 residues. The CDR3 nucleotides read TGTGCCAGCAGCAAAGGACAGGAGGCCTATGGCTACACCTTC. Encoded protein: CASSKGQEAYGYTF.

This clone occurred once. This sequence joins TRBV7-9 and TRBJ2-7; TRBD1 is a possible D gene (6 bases). Germline V gives CDR1 SEHNR, CDR2 FQNEAQ (reference sequence). This CDR3 is 12 amino acids long. Trimming pared 8 bases from V and 5 bases from J, leaving 13 bases between. For the CDR3, the DNA is TGTGCCAGCGGGGGCAGCAACGACGAGCAGTACTTC. It yields the protein CASGGSNDEQYF.

The genes are TRBV7-2 and TRBJ1-2; the D gene is possibly TRBD1 (5 bases). V was cut by 2 bases and J by 8 bases, with 18 bases left in between. This CDR3 has 15 residues. Germline V gene data show CDR1 as SGHTA and CDR2 as FQGNSA. The CDR3 nucleotides read TGTGCCAGCAGCTTAAGCCCCAGGGAGATAGGGGGCTACACCTTC. Its translation: CASSLSPREIGGYTF.

This chain links TRBV11-2 with TRBJ2-7, with 10 bases fitting TRBD2. Germline V lookup: CDR1 SGHAT, CDR2 FQNNGV. The CDR3 extends over 16 amino acids. V lost 1 base and J lost 7; bases outside the gene matches: 10. Here the CDR3 reads CASSLVGLAGEAEQYF. Here the CDR3 DNA reads TGTGCCAGCAGCTTAGTAGGCCTAGCGGGAGAAGCTGAGCAGTACTTC. The full variable domain, completed using reference TRBV11-2 and TRBJ2-7, is EAGVAQSPRYKIIEKRQSVAFWCNPISGHATLYWYQQILGQGPKLLIQFQNNGVVDDSQLPKDRFSAERLKGVDSTLKIQPAKLEDSAVYLCASSLVGLAGEAEQYFGPGTRLTVT.

The J gene is TRBJ2-5, the V gene TRBV19; no firm D call. Trimming stripped 3 bases from V and 1 base from J, with 6 bases between. This CDR3 has 13 amino acids. CDR1 LNHDA and CDR2 SQIVND come from the germline V gene (reference sequence). The CDR3 is CASSIGFQETQYF. CDR3 in DNA: TGTGCCAGTAGTATCGGATTCCAAGAGACCCAGTACTTC.